This T cell receptor (beta chain) was recovered during a study of blood T cell repertoires in COVID-19. About the research overall: Donors in the United States, Italy and Spain gave samples during acute or convalescent COVID-19. T cells, B-cell-depleted T cells, or PBMCs supplied cDNA or gDNA.

In the authors' workflow: Estimation of nucleated cell counts relied on the amplification of reference gene primers. The table came from immunoSEQ multiplex PCR; TCRdb's copy has only in-frame clones and leaves some out. V, J and clone size reflect that table, while D and trimming were determined from the DNA. The sample consists of about 89,000 clones, over 90% of them appearing once. V was shortened by 0 bases and J by 0 bases, with 3 bases between the two germline ends. The CDR3 length is 14 residues. CDR1 PRHDT and CDR2 FYEKMQ come from the germline V gene (reference sequence). The chain joins TRBV13 to TRBJ1-3; D unresolved. The sequenced material came from peripheral blood. The sequence derives from a human donor with active COVID-19. The donor label of this sample is uncertain. In DNA, the CDR3 is TGTGCCAGCAGCTTAGGCAGCTCTGGAAACACCATATATTTT. Protein: CASSLGSSGNTIYF.